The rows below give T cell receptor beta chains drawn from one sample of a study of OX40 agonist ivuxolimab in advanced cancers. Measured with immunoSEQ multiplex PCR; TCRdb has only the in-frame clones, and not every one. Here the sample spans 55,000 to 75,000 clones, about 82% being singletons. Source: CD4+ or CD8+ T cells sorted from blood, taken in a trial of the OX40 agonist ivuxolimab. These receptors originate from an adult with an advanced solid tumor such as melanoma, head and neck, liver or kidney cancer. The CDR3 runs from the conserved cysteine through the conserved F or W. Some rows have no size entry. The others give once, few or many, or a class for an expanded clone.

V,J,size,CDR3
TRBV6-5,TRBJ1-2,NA,CASLEPGLKGYTF
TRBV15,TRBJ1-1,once,CATSRGTGFMNTEAFF
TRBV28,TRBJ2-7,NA,CATQRGAPYEQYF
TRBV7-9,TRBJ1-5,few,CASSPGPGNQPQHF
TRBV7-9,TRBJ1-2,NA,CASSLDPGDGYTF
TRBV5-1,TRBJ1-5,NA,CASSLSGVLGQPQHF
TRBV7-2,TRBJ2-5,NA,CASSLAGVQETQYF
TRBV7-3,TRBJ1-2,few,CASSAGQGYGYTF
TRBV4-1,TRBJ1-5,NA,CASRGYTGSNQPQHF
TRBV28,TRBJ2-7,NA,CASSPGLRSSYEQYF
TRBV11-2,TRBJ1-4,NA,CASSGWGEKLFF
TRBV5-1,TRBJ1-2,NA,CASSGLGSYGYTF
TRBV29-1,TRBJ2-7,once,CSVEDTGTGDYEQYF
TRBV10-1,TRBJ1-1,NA,CASSGQGNTEAFF
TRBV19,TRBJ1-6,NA,CASSFTQGAKSPLHF
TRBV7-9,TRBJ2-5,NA,CASSSTDRSKETQYF
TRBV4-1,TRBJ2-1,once,CASSVLPGLANEQFF
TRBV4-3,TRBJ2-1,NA,CASSQNGPGTPNEQFF
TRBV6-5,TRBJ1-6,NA,CASSYSEMGYSPLHF
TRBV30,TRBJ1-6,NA,CAWSKVSPLHF
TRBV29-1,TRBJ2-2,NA,CSGGDNTGELFF
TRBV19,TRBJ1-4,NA,CASRVGNEKLFF
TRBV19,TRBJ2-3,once,CASSLSGQMGSTDTQYF
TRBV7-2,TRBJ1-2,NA,CASSVDDSANYGYTF
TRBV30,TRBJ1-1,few,CAWSVGRGTEAFF
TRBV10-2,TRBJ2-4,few,CASSEPGQGDIQYF
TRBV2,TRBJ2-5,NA,CASSEAGRVETQYF
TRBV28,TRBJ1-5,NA,CASSSSPEVTGYQPQHF
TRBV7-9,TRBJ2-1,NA,CASSARASGGLDEQFF
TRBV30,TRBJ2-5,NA,CAWSEGSRGAETQYF
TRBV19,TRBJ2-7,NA,CASRDRAYEQYF
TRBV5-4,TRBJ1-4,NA,CASSLERGPEEKLFF
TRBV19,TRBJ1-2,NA,CASSKQLNYGYTF
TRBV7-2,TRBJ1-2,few,CASSLTRTGDYGYTF
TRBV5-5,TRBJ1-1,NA,CASRTNRAEAFF
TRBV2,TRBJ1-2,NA,CASSAGYGYTF
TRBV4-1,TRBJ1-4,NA,CASSQGRTVEKLFF
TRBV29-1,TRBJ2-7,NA,CSVLGLSANFYEQYF
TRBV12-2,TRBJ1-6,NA,CASRLARQGIGNSPLHF
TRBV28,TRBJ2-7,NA,CASSLFRLAGYLTRSYEQYF
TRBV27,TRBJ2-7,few,CASSLKGGTSVYEQYF
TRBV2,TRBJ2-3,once,CASSWGPGQGTDTQYF
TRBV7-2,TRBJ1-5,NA,CASSLAERSGGSNQPQHF
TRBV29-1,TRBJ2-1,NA,CSVDGRGNNEQFF
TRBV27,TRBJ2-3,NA,CASSPSEEVSTDTQYF
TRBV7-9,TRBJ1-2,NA,CASSFTEAPLYGYTF
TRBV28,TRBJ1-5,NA,CASSSSREGQPQHF
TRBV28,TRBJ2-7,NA,CASTRGLYEQYF
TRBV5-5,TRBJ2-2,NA,CASSLWAGAHTGELFF
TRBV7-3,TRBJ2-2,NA,CASSRLNTGELFF
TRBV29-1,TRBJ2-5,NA,CSAPGTSKETQYF
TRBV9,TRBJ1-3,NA,CASSGAGTRGNTIYF
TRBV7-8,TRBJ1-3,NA,CASSITGTVTSGNTIYF
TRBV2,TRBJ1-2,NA,CASSNGQGGGYGYTF
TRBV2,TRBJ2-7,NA,CASRGRTGLTYEQYF
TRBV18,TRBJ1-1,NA,CASSTQVVGVNTEAFF
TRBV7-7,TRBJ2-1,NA,CASSSRPRGAPEFF
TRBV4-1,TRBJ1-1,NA,CASKTGTSNTEAFF
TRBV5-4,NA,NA,CASSLRNEQYF
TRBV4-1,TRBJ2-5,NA,CASSQVAGTSRETQYF